The TCR beta chain under discussion was sequenced for a study of blood T cell repertoires in COVID-19. V gave up 10 bases and J gave up 6 bases; unmatched junction bases: 9. Germline V CDR1 and CDR2: SNHLY, FYNNEI. The CDR3 is made up of 13 amino acids. TCRdb keeps only in-frame clones here, not all; method: immunoSEQ multiplex PCR. The sample has roughly 24,000 clones; more than 70% are singletons. The rearrangement joins TRBV2 to TRBJ1-5; 7 nucleotides align to TRBD1. Input material: peripheral blood. The TCR was taken from a human donor in a cohort sampled during active COVID-19. The CDR3 DNA is TGTGCCATACGAGGACAGGCCGTTCAGCCCCAGCATTTT. Translation: CAIRGQAVQPQHF.